This T cell receptor beta chain emerged from a study of blood T cell repertoires in COVID-19. Study background: COVID-19 samples, acute and convalescent, were from the United States, Italy and Spain. Nucleic acid was either cDNA or gDNA, and it came from T cells, B-cell-depleted T cells, or PBMCs.

In the authors' methods: Amplification of reference gene primers provided the estimated nucleated cell counts. The data were produced by immunoSEQ multiplex PCR, yet TCRdb's version contains in-frame clones alone and is incomplete. The V and J calls and the clone size are those of that table, but D and trimming were determined from the DNA. Of tens of thousands of clones in the sample, about 91% were seen once. The length of the CDR3 is 14 residues. Germline V gene lookup returns CDR1 MDHEN and CDR2 SYDVKM. The J segment lost 8 bases and the V segment lost 5 bases, leaving 9 bases of the junction unmatched.

The sequence was obtained from a woman aged 60-75 years with active COVID-19. The chain combines TRBV28 with TRBJ2-3; 8 bases are a match to TRBD2. The sequencing input was peripheral blood. This chain's CDR3 is CASSPGLASGTQYF. The CDR3 nucleotides read TGTGCCAGCAGTCCTGGACTAGCATCTGGTACGCAGTATTTT.